The subject of this entry is one T cell receptor (beta chain). Antigen: not known. The V and J ends lost 0 bases and 3 bases respectively, with 12 bases between them. The germline CDR1 and CDR2 sequences are DFQATT and SNEGSKA (reference sequence). CDR3 length: 15 amino acids. This sample was taken from a study of response to subunit inactivated influenza vaccine. General study results and limits: Each seasonal flu vaccination may recruit only limited new T cells, authors suggested.

TCRdb re-derived calls from the RT-PCR reads in MiXCR, one entry per CDR3 protein. The sample lists 800,000 or so distinct CDR3 sequences; 21% were seen once. Sequencing was performed on PBMCs from blood, taken more than 4 days after vaccination. The rearrangement joins TRBV20-1 to TRBJ2-1; TRBD1 might be the D (6 bases). This clonotype was sampled from a man aged 45-65 years who received an inactivated influenza vaccine. The CDR3 loop is CSARDRAGDYNEQFF. The CDR3 nucleotides read TGCAGTGCTAGAGATCGGGCAGGGGACTACAATGAGCAGTTCTTC.